These 6 T cell receptor beta chains originate from one sample sequenced in a study of blood T cell repertoires in COVID-19. Using immunoSEQ multiplex PCR, the repertoire was profiled, and TCRdb retains in-frame clones only, with some absent. The sample carries 150,000 to 250,000 clones, roughly 83% recorded once. The sequencing sample was made of peripheral blood. The receptors here all came from a woman between 40 and 50 years old with COVID-19, enrolled during active disease.

V usage is TRBV5-6 and J usage is TRBJ1-5; D is uncertain. The V end was cut by 0 bases, the J end by 0 bases, with 7 bases between. The germline V gene encodes CDR1 SGHDT and CDR2 YYEEEE. This CDR3 spans 15 amino acids. CDR3 amino acids: CASSLGGYSNQPQHF. The DNA for the CDR3 is TGTGCCAGCAGCTTGGGAGGATATAGCAATCAGCCCCAGCATTTT.

V and J are TRBV5-8 and TRBJ1-5, with D tentatively TRBD1 (6 bases). The germline CDR1 and CDR2 sequences are SGHTS and YDEGEE. V was shortened by 0 bases and J by 7 bases, with 11 bases between the two germline ends. The CDR3 loop spans 14 amino acids. The CDR3 spells CASSLEQGKQPQHF. The DNA of the CDR3 is TGTGCCAGCAGCTTGGAACAGGGAAAGCAGCCCCAGCATTTT.

The chain carries TRBV7-3 and TRBJ2-5; maybe TRBD2 (6 bases). The CDR3 consists of 15 residues. Per the germline V gene, CDR1 is SGHTA and CDR2 is FQGTGA. The ends were cut back, 5 bases at V and 4 bases at J, with 17 bases in the middle. The CDR3 nucleotides read TGTGCCAGCAGCCCGGGGACTCACCGGAGAGAGACCCAGTACTTC. It specifies CASSPGTHRRETQYF.

This clone was seen only a few times. CDR3 residues: CASSFRTGRVGYTF. CDR3 DNA sequence: TGTGCCAGCAGCTTTCGGACAGGGAGGGTTGGCTACACCTTC. The chain couples TRBV7-9 to TRBJ1-2, with 8 bases identical to TRBD1. V gave up 3 bases and J gave up 7 bases; unmatched junction bases: 7. The CDR3 is made up of 14 amino acids. Germline CDR1 SEHNR, CDR2 FQNEAQ (reference sequence).

The chain has TRBV27 and TRBJ1-2, with a weak D call TRBD1 (5 bases). V lost 5 bases and J lost 5, with 12 bases in between. The CDR3 is made up of 13 amino acids. Looked up from germline, CDR1 is MNHEY and CDR2 is SMNVEV (reference sequence). This CDR3 is CASSPTGGYGYTF. DNA for the CDR3: TGTGCCAGCAGTCCAACTGGGGGGTATGGCTACACCTTC.

The chain joins TRBV7-7 to TRBJ2-5, with D perhaps matching TRBD2 (6 bases). V lost 5 bases to trimming and J lost 5 bases, with 12 bases between them. Germline-derived CDR1 and CDR2 are SSHAT and FNYEAQ (reference sequence). This CDR3 spans 13 amino acids. In DNA, the CDR3 is TGTGCCAGCAGCATGACTAGAGGGGAGACCCAGTACTTC. It encodes CASSMTRGETQYF.